The T cell receptor (beta chain) under discussion was sequenced for a study of radiation and T cells in renal cell carcinoma. The study, taken as a whole, reports: Irradiated tumors had higher TCR clonality than control tumors.

Treatment of the sample: 15 Gy SBRT to primary tumor, nephrectomy 4 weeks later. The table came from immunoSEQ multiplex PCR; TCRdb's copy has only in-frame clones and leaves some out. This sample has approximately 10,000 clones, with under 60% found just once. The CDR3 runs to 15 residues. The V end was cut by 3 bases, the J end by 4 bases, with 12 bases between. Looked up from germline, CDR1 is SGHAT and CDR2 is FQDESV (reference sequence). In the case of this clone: Its matching antigen is unknown.

The input for sequencing was tumor tissue, taken from a patient whose treatment included radiotherapy and nephrectomy. The sequence was collected from a man aged 60-69 years with renal cell carcinoma. This sequence joins TRBV11-1 and TRBJ1-4; D ambiguous. DNA for the CDR3: TGTGCCAGCAGCTTCTCGGGAAAACATAATGAAAAACTGTTTTTT. This sequence encodes CASSFSGKHNEKLFF.